This T cell receptor beta chain derives from a study of technical replicates of blood from a handful of donors. Clones were read by immunoSEQ multiplex PCR, and TCRdb kept only the in-frame ones, dropping some. The top ten hold more than 0.12% of the sample, which has under 95,000 clones, about 98% seen once. Trimming cost V 8 bases and J 8 bases; bases outside gene matches: 7. Germline assignment: CDR1 SNHLY and CDR2 FYNNEI. CDR3 size: 13 residues. This chain connects TRBV2 to TRBJ1-4; 8 nucleotides match TRBD1. This sequence was found in a human donor in good health. The specimen sequenced was T cells isolated from PBMCs. The CDR3 here is CASLDRAGEKLFF. For the CDR3, the DNA is TGTGCCAGCTTGGACAGGGCGGGAGAAAAACTGTTTTTT.